The present T cell receptor beta chain was sequenced within a study of blood T cell repertoires in COVID-19 (dated by TCRdb to 2020 to 2021). The study in broad terms: The collaborator samples originated in the United States, Italy and Spain and spanned the acute and convalescent phases of COVID-19. Samples were obtained from the ongoing ImmuneRACE study (first 160 participants) and from some 1,300 subjects provided by 6 global collaborators. The repertoires were released in a freely available public database intended as a resource for research on the immune response to SARS-CoV-2. The material from the prospective study consisted of cDNA or gDNA derived from T cells, B-cell-depleted T cells, or PBMCs. Subjects who had been exposed to COVID-19, were actively infected with it, or had recovered from it provided the deeply sampled blood TCRbeta repertoires that made up the dataset. Nearly every sample came with metadata listing a de-identified subject ID, COVID-19 status, age in years and sex. Where available, HLA class I and class II types were obtained from metadata supplied by the sample provider rather than from assay-based typing.

Concerning this clone: No cognate antigen has been identified for it. Base qualities are not provided; no much larger clone lies one nucleotide away.

What the work shows at the level of the full study, not this receptor alone: The amount of clinical and demographic metadata varied by source and participant and was provided uncurated.

TCRbeta CDR3 regions were amplified from genomic DNA by means of the immunoSEQ Assay, a bias-controlled multiplex PCR. Processing in the source paper ran as follows. Nucleated cell counts per sample were estimated from amplification of reference gene primers within the assay. To quantify the absolute abundance of each unique TCRbeta CDR3 rearrangement, sequence reads were collapsed and filtered. For each sample, productive Simpson clonality was calculated as the square root of Simpson's diversity index across productive rearrangements. In its TCRdb copy, this immuneACCESS table keeps in-frame sequences only and misses some clones. Where compared with another copy, unresolved V genes explain less than half of these, and the others have no known cause. D and trimming come from the DNA, and the V and J calls and clone size come from that table. In this sample the table shows around 60,000 clones, more than 75% of which occur a single time. The ten largest clonotypes hold about 1.3% of the sample.

The CDR3 numbers 13 residues from cysteine through phenylalanine. Here the CDR3 DNA is all that survives: 39 bases in frame from base 1. V drops 5 bases and J drops 7 bases, leaving 11 bases in between. According to the germline V gene, CDR1 reads SGHAT and CDR2 reads FQNNGV. Each collaborating institution followed its own protocols to collect whole blood in K2EDTA tubes. For TCRbeta analysis, collaborators shipped samples as frozen whole blood, isolated PBMCs, or DNA extracted from either of those sample types. This TCR was recovered from a man aged 60 to 69 with acute or convalescent COVID-19. Recombination connected TRBV11-2 to TRBJ2-2; D gene: possibly TRBD2, on 5 matching bases. The sample consisted of peripheral blood. Read as DNA, the sequence is TGTGCCAGCAGCGGACTCCTCAGCGGGGAGCTGTTTTTT. This codes for CASSGLLSGELFF.